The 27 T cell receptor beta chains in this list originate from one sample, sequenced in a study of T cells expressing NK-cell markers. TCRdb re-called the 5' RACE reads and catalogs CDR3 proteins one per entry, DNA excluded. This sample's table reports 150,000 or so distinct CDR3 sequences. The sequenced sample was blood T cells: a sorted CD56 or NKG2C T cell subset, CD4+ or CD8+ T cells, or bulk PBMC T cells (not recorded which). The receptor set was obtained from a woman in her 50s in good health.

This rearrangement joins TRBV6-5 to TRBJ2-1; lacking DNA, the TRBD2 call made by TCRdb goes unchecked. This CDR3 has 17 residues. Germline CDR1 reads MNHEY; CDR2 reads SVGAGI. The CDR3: CASSYQSGAIGYNEQFF.

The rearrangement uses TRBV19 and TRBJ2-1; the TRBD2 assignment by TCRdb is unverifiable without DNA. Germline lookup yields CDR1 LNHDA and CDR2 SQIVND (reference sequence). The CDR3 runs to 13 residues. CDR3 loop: CASSAGTFNEQFF.

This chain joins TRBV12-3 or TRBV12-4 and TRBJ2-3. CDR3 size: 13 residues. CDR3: CASTSEYTDTQYF.

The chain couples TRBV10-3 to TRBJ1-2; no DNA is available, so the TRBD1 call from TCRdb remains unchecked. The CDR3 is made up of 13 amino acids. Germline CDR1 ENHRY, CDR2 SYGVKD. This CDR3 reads CAISEPGNYGYTF.

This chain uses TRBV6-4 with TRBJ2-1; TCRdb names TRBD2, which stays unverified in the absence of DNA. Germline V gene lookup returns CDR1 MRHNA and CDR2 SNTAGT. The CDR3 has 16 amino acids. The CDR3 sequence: CASSEGGLAGGDEQFF.

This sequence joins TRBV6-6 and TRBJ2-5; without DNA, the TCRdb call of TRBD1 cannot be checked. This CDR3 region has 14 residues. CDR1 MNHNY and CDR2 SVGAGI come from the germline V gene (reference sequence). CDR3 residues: CASSWTGLLETQYF.

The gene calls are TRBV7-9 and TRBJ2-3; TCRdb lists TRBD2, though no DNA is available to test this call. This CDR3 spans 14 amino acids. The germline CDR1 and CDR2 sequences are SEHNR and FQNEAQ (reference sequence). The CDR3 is CASQPLAEQTTQYF.

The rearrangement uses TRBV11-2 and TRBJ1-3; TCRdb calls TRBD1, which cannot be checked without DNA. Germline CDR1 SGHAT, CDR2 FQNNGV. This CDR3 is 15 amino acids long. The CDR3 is CASIRRRDSGNTIYF.

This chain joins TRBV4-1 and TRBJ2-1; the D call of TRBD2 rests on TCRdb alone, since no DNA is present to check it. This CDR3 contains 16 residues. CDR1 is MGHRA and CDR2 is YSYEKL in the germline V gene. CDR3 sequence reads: CASSQEPGLADWEQFF.

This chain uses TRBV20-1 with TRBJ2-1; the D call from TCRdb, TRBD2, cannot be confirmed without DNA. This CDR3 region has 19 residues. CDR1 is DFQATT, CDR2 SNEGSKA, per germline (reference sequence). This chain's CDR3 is CSARDRASGRQASYNEQFF.

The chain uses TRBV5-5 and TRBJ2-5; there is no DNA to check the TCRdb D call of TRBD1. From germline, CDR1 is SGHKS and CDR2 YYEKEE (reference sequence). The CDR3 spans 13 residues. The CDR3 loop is CASSEGRLETQYF.

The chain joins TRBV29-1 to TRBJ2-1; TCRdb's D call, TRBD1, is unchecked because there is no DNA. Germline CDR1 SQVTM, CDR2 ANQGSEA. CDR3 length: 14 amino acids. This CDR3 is CRALPGHFYNEQFF.

The CDR3 region is CASSGPQGVYEQYF. This chain uses TRBV7-9 with TRBJ2-7. CDR1 is SEHNR and CDR2 is FQNEAQ in the germline V gene (reference sequence). There are 14 residues in the CDR3. The variable domain in full, completed from reference TRBV7-9 and TRBJ2-7, reads DTGVSQNPRHKITKRGQNVTFRCDPISEHNRLYWYRQTLGQGPEFLTYFQNEAQLEKSRLLSDRFSAERPKGSFSTLEIQRTEQGDSAMYLCASSGPQGVYEQYFGPGTRLTVT.

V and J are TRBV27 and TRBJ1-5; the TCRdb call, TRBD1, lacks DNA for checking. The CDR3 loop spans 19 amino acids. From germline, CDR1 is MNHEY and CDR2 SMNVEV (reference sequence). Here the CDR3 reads CASSLYAGGSRSNNQPQHF.

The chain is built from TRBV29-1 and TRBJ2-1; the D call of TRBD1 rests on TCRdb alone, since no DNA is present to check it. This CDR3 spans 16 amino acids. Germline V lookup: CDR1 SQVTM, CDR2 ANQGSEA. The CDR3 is CSVDSPPETVYNEQFF.

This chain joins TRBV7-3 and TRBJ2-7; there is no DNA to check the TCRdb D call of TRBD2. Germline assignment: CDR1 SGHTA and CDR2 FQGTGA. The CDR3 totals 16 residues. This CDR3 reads CASSTLGRGRAEEQYF. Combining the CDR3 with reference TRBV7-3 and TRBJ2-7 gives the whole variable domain GAGVSQTPSNKVTEKGKYVELRCDPISGHTALYWYRQSLGQGPEFLIYFQGTGAADDSGLPNDRFFAVRPEGSVSTLKIQRTERGDSAVYLCASSTLGRGRAEEQYFGPGTRLTVT.

The CDR3 reads CASSFSRGLISPLHF. The gene calls are TRBV27 and TRBJ1-6; TCRdb outputs TRBD1, but without DNA this stays unchecked. The CDR3 is 15 residues long. The V gene's germline CDR1 is MNHEY and CDR2 SMNVEV (reference sequence).

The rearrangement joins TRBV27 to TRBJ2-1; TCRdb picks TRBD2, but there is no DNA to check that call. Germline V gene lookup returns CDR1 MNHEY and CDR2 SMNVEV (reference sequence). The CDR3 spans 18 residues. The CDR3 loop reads CASSLVGVDSGTYNEQFF.

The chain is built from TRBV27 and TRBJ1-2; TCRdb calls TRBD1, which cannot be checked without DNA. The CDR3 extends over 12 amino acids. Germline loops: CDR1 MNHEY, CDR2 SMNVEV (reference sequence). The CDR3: CASGEGGEGYTF.

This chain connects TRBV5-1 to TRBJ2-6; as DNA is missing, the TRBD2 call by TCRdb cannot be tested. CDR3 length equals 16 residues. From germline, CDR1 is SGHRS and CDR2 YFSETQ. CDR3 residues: CASSLGDYSGANVLTF.

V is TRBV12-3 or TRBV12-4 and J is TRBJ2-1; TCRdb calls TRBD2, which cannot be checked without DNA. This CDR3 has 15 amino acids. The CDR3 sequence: CASSLWDQGSNEQFF.

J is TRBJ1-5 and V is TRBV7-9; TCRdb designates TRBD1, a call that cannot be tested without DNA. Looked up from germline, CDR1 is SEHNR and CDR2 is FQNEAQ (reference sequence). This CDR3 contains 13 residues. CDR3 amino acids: CASSPDTKPPQHF.

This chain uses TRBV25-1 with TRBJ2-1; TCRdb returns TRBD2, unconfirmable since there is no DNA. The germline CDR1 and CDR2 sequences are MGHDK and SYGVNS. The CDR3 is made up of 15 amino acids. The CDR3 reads CASSEWEVGDNEQFF.

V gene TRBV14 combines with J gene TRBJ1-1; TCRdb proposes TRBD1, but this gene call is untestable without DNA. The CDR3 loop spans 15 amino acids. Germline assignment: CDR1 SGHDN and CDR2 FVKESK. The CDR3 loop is CASSQDGTGVFRSFF. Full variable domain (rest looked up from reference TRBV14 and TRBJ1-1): EAGVTQFPSHSVIEKGQTVTLRCDPISGHDNLYWYRRVMGKEIKFLLHFVKESKQDESGMPNNRFLAERTGGTYSTLKVQPAELEDSGVYFCASSQDGTGVFRSFFGQGTRLTVV.

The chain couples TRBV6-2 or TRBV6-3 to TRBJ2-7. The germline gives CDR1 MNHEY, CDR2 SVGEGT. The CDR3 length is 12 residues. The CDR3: CASRVWGYEQYF.

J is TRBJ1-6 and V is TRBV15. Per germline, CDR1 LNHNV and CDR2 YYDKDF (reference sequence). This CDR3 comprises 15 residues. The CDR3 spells CATSRDRDVNSPLHF.

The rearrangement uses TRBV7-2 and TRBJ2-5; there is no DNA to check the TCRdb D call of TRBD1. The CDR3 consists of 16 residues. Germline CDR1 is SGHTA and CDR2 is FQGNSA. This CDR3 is CASSPGLAGFRETQYF.